The rows below give T cell receptor beta chains drawn from one sample of a study of a mutant IDH1 vaccine in newly diagnosed glioma. TCRdb keeps only in-frame clones here, not all; method: immunoSEQ multiplex PCR. This sample carries 58,000 or so clones, roughly four fifths of them seen once, and the ten largest clones take 3% to 4%. These receptors have no identified antigens. Sequenced here: PBMCs, sampled from a glioma patient whose treatment included an IDH1 peptide vaccine. Receptors were obtained from a woman aged 45-60 years with glioma. Both conserved end residues are part of each CDR3. The D gene is left open where the match is weak. Expanded clones are given a class, and other clones once, few, many or no size at all.

>NA|TRBV6-1|NA|TRBJ1-3
CASSELGRVNGIVGNTIYF
TGTGCCAGCAGTGAACTGGGTAGGGTAAACGGGATCGTTGGAAACACCATATATTTT
>NA|TRBV6-5|NA|TRBJ2-7
CASSYSSLGRAYEQYF
TGTGCCAGCAGTTACTCGTCTTTGGGCAGAGCCTACGAGCAGTACTTC
>NA|TRBV27|NA|TRBJ1-2
CASSLDRANYGYTF
TGTGCCAGCAGTTTAGATCGGGCCAACTATGGCTACACCTTC
>few|TRBV6-1|TRBD1|TRBJ2-2
CASNEQGTGELFF
TGTGCCAGCAACGAACAGGGGACCGGGGAGCTGTTTTTT
>NA|TRBV14|TRBD1|TRBJ1-2
CASSQPQGRLDYGYTF
TGTGCCAGCAGCCAACCACAGGGGAGGCTCGACTATGGCTACACCTTC
>NA|TRBV30|NA|TRBJ1-1
CAWSLMGGLGAFF
TGTGCCTGGAGCCTAATGGGGGGCCTTGGAGCTTTCTTT
>few|TRBV29-1|NA|TRBJ1-3
CSVSGGGNTIYF
TGCAGCGTTTCGGGGGGAGGAAACACCATATATTTT
>NA|TRBV19|NA|TRBJ1-2
CASGGGQYGYTF
TGTGCCAGTGGGGGGGGCCAGTATGGCTACACCTTC
>NA|TRBV7-2|NA|TRBJ2-7
CASSLAPPRGEQYF
TGTGCCAGCAGCTTAGCCCCCCCTCGAGGCGAGCAGTACTTC
>NA|TRBV11-1|NA|TRBJ1-6
CASSLEGGSPLHF
TGTGCCAGCAGCTTAGAAGGAGGATCACCCCTCCACTTT
>NA|TRBV9|NA|TRBJ1-1
CASRVGVESTEAFF
TGTGCCAGCAGGGTAGGGGTTGAGAGCACTGAAGCTTTCTTT
>few|TRBV19|NA|TRBJ1-2
CASSGSHYGYTF
TGTGCCAGTAGTGGAAGCCACTATGGCTACACCTTC
>NA|TRBV11-3|NA|TRBJ2-7
CASSLPDSYYEQYF
TGTGCCAGCAGCTTACCTGACAGTTACTACGAGCAGTACTTC
>NA|TRBV30|NA|TRBJ2-7
CAWSARQVGYYEQYF
TGTGCCTGGAGTGCCCGACAGGTGGGGTACTACGAGCAGTACTTC
>NA|TRBV10-1|NA|TRBJ2-7
CASPLRRGPTYEQYF
TGCGCCAGCCCGTTGAGGCGGGGGCCCACCTACGAGCAGTACTTC
>NA|TRBV5-4|NA|TRBJ1-6
CASSLDRSHNSPLHF
TGTGCCAGCAGCTTGGACAGGAGCCATAATTCACCCCTCCACTTT
>NA|TRBV19|NA|TRBJ2-2
CASKGGELFF
TGTGCCAGTAAGGGGGGGGAGCTGTTTTTT
>NA|TRBV5-6|TRBD2|TRBJ2-2
CASSPQAGVNTGELFF
TGTGCCAGCAGTCCTCAGGCGGGGGTTAACACCGGGGAGCTGTTTTTT
>NA|TRBV12-5|NA|TRBJ2-7
CASGLDREYEQYF
TGTGCTAGTGGTTTGGATCGGGAATACGAGCAGTACTTC
>NA|TRBV5-6|NA|TRBJ2-2
CASSIRVVNTGELFF
TGTGCCAGCAGCATCCGCGTGGTGAACACCGGGGAGCTGTTTTTT
>once|TRBV29-1|NA|TRBJ2-3
CSPIQQADTQYF
TGCAGCCCTATCCAGCAAGCAGATACGCAGTATTTT
>NA|TRBV5-8|NA|TRBJ1-1
CASSFPTGIQGEAFF
TGTGCCAGCAGCTTCCCGACAGGCATCCAAGGTGAAGCTTTCTTT
>few|TRBV27|NA|TRBJ1-2
CASSLQGGYGYTF
TGTGCCAGCAGTTTACAGGGAGGGTATGGCTACACCTTC
>NA|TRBV5-1|NA|TRBJ1-5
CASSEGGRAQPQHF
TGCGCCAGCTCTGAAGGGGGGAGGGCTCAGCCCCAGCATTTT
>NA|TRBV13|TRBD1|TRBJ1-4
CASRSFGQGGSTNEKLFF
TGTGCCAGCAGATCGTTCGGGCAGGGGGGATCAACTAATGAAAAACTGTTTTTT
>NA|TRBV5-6|TRBD1|TRBJ1-1
CASSLVTGHRTEAFF
TGTGCCAGCAGCTTGGTGACAGGGCATAGGACTGAAGCTTTCTTT
>NA|TRBV7-9|TRBD1|TRBJ2-7
CASSLGQGVFYEQYF
TGTGCCAGCAGCTTAGGACAGGGGGTCTTCTACGAGCAGTACTTC
>NA|TRBV6-6|NA|TRBJ1-5
CASTPLRGPQHF
TGTGCCAGCACCCCTCTACGGGGCCCCCAGCATTTT
>NA|TRBV2|NA|TRBJ1-5
CASRALSNQPQHF
TGTGCCAGCAGGGCTCTTTCAAATCAGCCCCAGCATTTT
>NA|TRBV19|TRBD1|TRBJ1-5
CASSPTGGPNQPQHF
TGTGCCAGTAGTCCGACAGGGGGGCCCAATCAGCCCCAGCATTTT
>NA|TRBV5-1|NA|TRBJ1-1
CASSLERGGAGTYTEAFF
TGCGCCAGCAGCTTGGAGAGGGGGGGCGCCGGTACTTACACTGAAGCTTTCTTT
>NA|TRBV6-1|NA|TRBJ2-2
CASSERGVGELFF
TGTGCCAGCAGTGAACGGGGTGTCGGGGAGCTGTTTTTT
>NA|TRBV5-1|NA|TRBJ1-4
CASSLAGGSANEKLFF
TGCGCCAGCAGCTTGGCCGGCGGTTCGGCTAATGAAAAACTGTTTTTT
>NA|TRBV6-5|NA|TRBJ1-5
CASSYSGTGNQPQHF
TGTGCCAGCAGTTACTCGGGGACGGGAAATCAGCCCCAGCATTTT
>once|TRBV5-1|NA|TRBJ1-2
CASSLLTADYGYTF
TGCGCCAGCAGCTTATTGACAGCGGACTATGGCTACACCTTC
>NA|TRBV27|TRBD1|TRBJ2-7
CASSFHQTGIASEQYF
TGTGCCAGCAGTTTCCATCAGACAGGGATCGCCAGCGAGCAGTACTTC
>NA|TRBV7-2|NA|TRBJ1-1
CASSLGTSPAAFF
TGTGCCAGCAGCTTAGGAACCTCCCCGGCAGCTTTCTTT
>NA|TRBV11-2|NA|TRBJ1-4
CASSLAGRGGEKLFF
TGTGCCAGCAGCTTAGCGGGCAGGGGAGGTGAAAAACTGTTTTTT
>NA|TRBV10-3|NA|TRBJ1-6
CAISESSSYNSPLHF
TGTGCCATCAGTGAGAGTAGCTCCTATAATTCACCCCTCCACTTT
>few|TRBV6-1|NA|TRBJ1-2
CASSHATTAF
TGTGCCAGCAGCCATGCTACAACAGCCTTC
>NA|TRBV7-2|NA|TRBJ2-5
CASSRGEAMGEETQYF
TGTGCCAGCAGCCGCGGTGAAGCGATGGGGGAAGAGACCCAGTACTTC
>once|TRBV7-2|TRBD1|TRBJ1-4
CASSRQGGTNEKLFF
TGTGCCAGCAGCAGACAGGGGGGAACTAATGAAAAACTGTTTTTT
>NA|TRBV19|NA|TRBJ1-1
CASSSGQSKNTEAFF
TGTGCCAGTAGTTCCGGACAGTCGAAGAACACTGAAGCTTTCTTT
>NA|TRBV5-1|TRBD1|TRBJ1-4
CASRAGQGITNEKLFF
TGCGCCAGCAGAGCCGGACAGGGAATAACTAATGAAAAACTGTTTTTT
>few|TRBV18|NA|TRBJ1-5
CASNPGGNQPQHF
TGTGCCAGCAACCCTGGGGGTAATCAGCCCCAGCATTTT
>NA|TRBV9|TRBD1|TRBJ2-7
CASSVGDSHRTYEQYF
TGTGCCAGCAGCGTAGGGGACAGCCACCGGACCTACGAGCAGTACTTC
>NA|TRBV5-1|NA|TRBJ2-1
CASSASATYNEQFF
TGCGCCAGCAGCGCCTCAGCGACCTACAATGAGCAGTTCTTC
>NA|TRBV19|TRBD2|TRBJ2-1
CASSTRGRSRSNEQFF
TGTGCCAGTAGTACTCGCGGGAGGTCGAGAAGCAATGAGCAGTTCTTC